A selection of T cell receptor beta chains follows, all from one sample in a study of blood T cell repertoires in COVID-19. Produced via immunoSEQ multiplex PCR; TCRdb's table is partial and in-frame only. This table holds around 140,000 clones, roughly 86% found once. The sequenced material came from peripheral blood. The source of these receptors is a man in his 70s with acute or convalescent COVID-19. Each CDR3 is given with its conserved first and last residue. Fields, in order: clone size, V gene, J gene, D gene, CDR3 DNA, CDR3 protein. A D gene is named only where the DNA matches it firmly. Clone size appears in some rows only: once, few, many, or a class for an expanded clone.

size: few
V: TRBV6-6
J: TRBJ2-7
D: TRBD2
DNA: TGTGCCAGCAGTCCACTAGCGGGGGTTTCCCCATCCTACGAGCAGTACTTC
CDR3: CASSPLAGVSPSYEQYF

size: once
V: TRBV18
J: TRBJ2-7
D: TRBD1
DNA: TGTGCCAGCTCACCAGGGACAGGGGAGACCGAGCAGTACTTC
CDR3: CASSPGTGETEQYF

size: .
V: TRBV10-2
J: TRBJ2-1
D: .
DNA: TGCGCCAGCAGTGAGGTGACTTCTAGCTCCTACAATGAGCAGTTCTTC
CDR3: CASSEVTSSSYNEQFF

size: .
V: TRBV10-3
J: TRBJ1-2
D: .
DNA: TGTGCCATCTGGGACACCCGCTATGGCTACACCTTC
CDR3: CAIWDTRYGYTF

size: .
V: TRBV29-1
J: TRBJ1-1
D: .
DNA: TGCAGCGTTCGAGGGGGGGATTTGAACACTGAAGCTTTCTTT
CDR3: CSVRGGDLNTEAFF

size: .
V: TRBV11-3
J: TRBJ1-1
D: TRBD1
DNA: TGTGCCAGCAGCTATGGGCCGGGACAGGGGGCTTTCTTT
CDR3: CASSYGPGQGAFF

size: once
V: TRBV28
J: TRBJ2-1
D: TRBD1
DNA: TGTGCCAGCAGTTTCGGGACAGGAGACAATGAGCAGTTCTTC
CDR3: CASSFGTGDNEQFF

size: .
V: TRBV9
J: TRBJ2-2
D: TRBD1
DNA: TGTGCCAGCAGCGTCGGGACAGGGGGCACCGGGGAGCTGTTTTTT
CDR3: CASSVGTGGTGELFF

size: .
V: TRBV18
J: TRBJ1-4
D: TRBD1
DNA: TGTGCCAGCTCACGACAGGGGGCAACTAATGAAAAACTGTTTTTT
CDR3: CASSRQGATNEKLFF

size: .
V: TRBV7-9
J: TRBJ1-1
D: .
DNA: TGTGCCAGCACCGACAGATCCATGAACACTGAAGCTTTCTTT
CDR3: CASTDRSMNTEAFF

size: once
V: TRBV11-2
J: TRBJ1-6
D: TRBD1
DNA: TGTGCCAGCAGCTCCTTTGGGACAGGGAACAATTCACCCCTCCACTTT
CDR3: CASSSFGTGNNSPLHF

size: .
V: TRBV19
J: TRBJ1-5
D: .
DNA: TGTGCCAGTAGTATAGATCCGGGTAGAGGCAATCAGCCCCAGCATTTT
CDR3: CASSIDPGRGNQPQHF

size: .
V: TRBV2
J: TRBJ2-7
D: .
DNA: TGTGCCAGCGGTGGGACTTACTTAACCTACGAGCAGTACTTC
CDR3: CASGGTYLTYEQYF

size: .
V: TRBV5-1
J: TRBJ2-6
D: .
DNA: TGCGCCAGCAGCCTAAATGACAGAAGAGGGGCCAACGTCCTGACTTTC
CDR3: CASSLNDRRGANVLTF

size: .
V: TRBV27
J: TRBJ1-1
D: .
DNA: TGTGCCAGCCGAGTAGGGGTTTCCACTGAAGCTTTCTTT
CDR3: CASRVGVSTEAFF

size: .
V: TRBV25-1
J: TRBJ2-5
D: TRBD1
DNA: TGTGCCAGCAGTGAGACAGGGGGGCCACAAGAGACCCAGTACTTC
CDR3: CASSETGGPQETQYF

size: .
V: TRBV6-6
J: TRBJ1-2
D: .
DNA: TGTGCCAGCAGTTACTCCGGTAACTATGGCTACACCTTC
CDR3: CASSYSGNYGYTF

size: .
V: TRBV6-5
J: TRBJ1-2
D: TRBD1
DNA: TGTGCCAGCAGTTATTCGACAGGGGGACCTGGCTACACCTTC
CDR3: CASSYSTGGPGYTF

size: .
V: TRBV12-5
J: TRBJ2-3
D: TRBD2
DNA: TGTGCTAGTGGTTTGGGCCGGACTAGCGGGGTCCGCACAGATACGCAGTATTTT
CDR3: CASGLGRTSGVRTDTQYF

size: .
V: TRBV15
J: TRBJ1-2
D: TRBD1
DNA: TGTGCCACCAGCAGGGAACAGGGGGCGCCCCTCAATGGCTACACCTTC
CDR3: CATSREQGAPLNGYTF

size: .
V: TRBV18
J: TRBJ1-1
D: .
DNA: TGTGCCAGCTCACCACCGAACTCCATGGACACTGAAGCTTTCTTT
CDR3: CASSPPNSMDTEAFF

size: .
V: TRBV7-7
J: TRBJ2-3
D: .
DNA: TGTGCCAGCAGCTTAGGGCCGAGGGGGGGAGCAGATACGCAGTATTTT
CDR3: CASSLGPRGGADTQYF